This TCR beta chain originates from a study of shared clonotypes between healthy human individuals (dated by TCRdb to the early 2020s). In terms of the full investigation: The cohort comprised two women and three men aged 18 to 49 years. To increase sequencing depth and limit assay-specific biases, different laboratories used diverse techniques to prepare libraries and sequence TCR repertoires. The study deeply sequenced blood TCR repertoires of about five healthy adults to estimate repertoire size and the extent of clonotype sharing between individuals. For each donor, three plates each were used for CD4 naive and CD4 memory, two plates were used for CD8 naive, and one plate was used for CD8 memory. Each donor's leukapheresis produced roughly between roughly 0.85 and 9.5 billion PBMCs.

TCR CDR3 regions were amplified from genomic DNA by multiplex PCR using the deep immunoSEQ assay. Extracted genomic DNA from each cell subset was distributed evenly across all wells of several immunoSEQ 96-well plates, and each plate was treated as a replicate. Each replicate PCR for sorted subsets received roughly 200 ng genomic DNA, equal to tens of thousands of T cell genomes. The purified libraries were quantified using a Qubit 3.0 fluorometer, sized with a Bioanalyzer 2100, and then quantified again using the KAPA Library Quantification kit. A separate single-read 150-cycle Illumina NextSeq 550 flow cell was used to sequence each immunoSEQ 96-well plate. From the authors' description of their analysis: Because only junctional sequences without quality scores were contained in the immunoSEQ output, filtering matching that applied to full-length reads could not be performed. Sequences were annotated with PyIR, a Python wrapper for IgBLAST v1.9, and V/J genes and CDR3 were assigned using IMGT germline references. Reads with weak V/J assignments (E-value above 1e-6), missing CDR3, stop codons, out-of-frame junctions, or ambiguous translated residues were removed. V3J clonotypes were defined as sequences sharing the same inferred V gene, J gene, and CDR3 amino acid sequence. Percentage overlap between repertoires was computed as shared unique clonotypes divided by the size of the smaller repertoire. RTK rarefaction, the Chao1 estimator, and Recon v2.1 estimates of unobserved clonotypes were used to assess repertoire richness. OLGA was used to compute generation probabilities for all TCRbeta clonotypes that the gDNA method yielded from a few donors. TCRdb mirrors the immuneACCESS table, restricted to in-frame sequences. Some clones are absent from its copies; in checked studies, under half trace to an unresolved V gene, and the reason for the others is unknown. That table is the source of V, J and clone size, and D and trimming were worked out from the DNA. Counted in this sample were about 2 million clones; just under 95% of them appeared once. Around 1.1% of the sample comes from the top ten.

About this clone: Its antigen is currently not known. Base qualities are not at hand, and no much larger clone is one base apart.

For the CD8 naive samples, CD45RO-negative cells were positively selected for CCR7, yielding a CD45RA+CCR7+ population from which TemRA cells were excluded. The donors were healthy, HIV-negative adults with no recently reported acute infections or vaccinations. All donors were Caucasian adults living in Nashville, Tennessee, USA. Blood was collected by leukapheresis, and PBMCs were isolated by Ficoll-Histopaque density gradient centrifugation and then cryopreserved in liquid nitrogen vapor phase. Purity and quantity of every magnetically sorted T cell population were checked by analytical flow cytometry. Genomic DNA was isolated from each sorted fraction and quantified by UV absorbance on a Nanodrop 2000c. The paper's findings and limits, for the study overall: Pairwise subsampling led to the expectation that sequencing depth would affect the degree of clonotype sharing among donors. Larger estimated clonotype richness was generally found for naive subsets than for memory subsets. The genetic and exposure-history diversity represented was limited by the small number of donors. Higher generation probabilities were observed for clonotypes shared by all four sorted-subset donors than for non-shared clonotypes. Incomplete sequencing was indicated by rarefaction of sorted-subset datasets, despite the large sequencing depth. Across a handful of donors, approximately 5% of naive CD4, 3% to 4% of naive CD8, 2% to 2.5% of memory CD4, and around 0.4% of memory CD8 clonotypes were shared. Sampling was restricted to blood, and TCR repertoires in tissue are likely to differ from TCR repertoires in blood.

The source of this sequence is a man between 18 and 35 years old in good health. The sequenced sample was naive CD8+ T cells sorted from blood. The cell subset or site label for this specimen denotes: CD45RA+CCR7+.

CDR3 reads: CASSPHRGTGVYEQYF. The nucleotide sequence is given as TGTGCCAGCAGCCCACACAGGGGGACAGGAGTTTACGAGCAGTACTTC. The rearrangement joined TRBV5-4 to TRBJ2-7, and 8 bases in between align with TRBD1. The germline V end is reduced by 4 bases and the J end by 4 bases; junction bases left unmatched: 13. Via the germline V gene (reference sequence), CDR1 is SGHNT and CDR2 YYREEE. Its CDR3 holds 16 amino acids, cysteine through phenylalanine. This entry keeps only the CDR3 DNA: 48 bases, framed from base 1.